The TCR beta chain under discussion was sequenced for a study of control samples from healthy donors and cancer patients. The protocol was immunoSEQ multiplex PCR, while the TCRdb copy is restricted to in-frame clones and leaves out a portion. This table has about 82,000 clones, about 91% appearing once. Trimming removed 2 bases from V and 1 base from J, with 17 bases in between. The CDR3 has 18 amino acids. Germline V CDR1 and CDR2: SGHDN, FVKESK. The sequence derives from a man aged 50 to 60 in good health. The sample consisted of blood. The V and J genes are TRBV14 and TRBJ2-2; D might be TRBD1 (6 bases). In DNA, the CDR3 is TGTGCCAGCAGCCAATCCGTTAACAGGGTGAAGAACACCGGGGAGCTGTTTTTT. Encoded protein: CASSQSVNRVKNTGELFF. Using reference TRBV14 and TRBJ2-2 for the parts outside the CDR3, the full variable domain is EAGVTQFPSHSVIEKGQTVTLRCDPISGHDNLYWYRRVMGKEIKFLLHFVKESKQDESGMPNNRFLAERTGGTYSTLKVQPAELEDSGVYFCASSQSVNRVKNTGELFFGEGSRLTVL.